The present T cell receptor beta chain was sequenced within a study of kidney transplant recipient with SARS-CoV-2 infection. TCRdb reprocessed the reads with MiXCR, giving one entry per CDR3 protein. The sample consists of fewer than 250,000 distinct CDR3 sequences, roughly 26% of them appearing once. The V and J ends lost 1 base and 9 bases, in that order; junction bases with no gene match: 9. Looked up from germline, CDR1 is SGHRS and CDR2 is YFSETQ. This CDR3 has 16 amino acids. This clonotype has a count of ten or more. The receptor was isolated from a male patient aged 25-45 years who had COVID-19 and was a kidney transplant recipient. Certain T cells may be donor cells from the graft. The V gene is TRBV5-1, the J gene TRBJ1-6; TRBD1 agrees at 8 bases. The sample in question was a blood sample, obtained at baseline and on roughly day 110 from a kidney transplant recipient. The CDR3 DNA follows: TGCGCCAGCAGCTTGAGTTACCAGGGGGCGTCTTCACCCCTCCACTTT. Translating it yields CASSLSYQGASSPLHF.